This entry lists 29 T cell receptor beta chains sequenced from one sample in a study of T cell clones after liver transplantation. Repertoires were generated with immunoSEQ multiplex PCR, while TCRdb's copy carries only in-frame clones and drops some. The sample holds roughly 100,000 clones, around 84% seen once. The sequencing used CD4+ T cells from blood, collected 47 months after liver transplant. Receptor source: a human patient who received a liver transplant. Certain T cells may be donor cells from the graft.

The chain uses TRBV5-1 and TRBJ2-3; 9 bases fit TRBD2. The CDR3 spans 16 residues. Germline CDR1 SGHRS, CDR2 YFSETQ. J lost 3 bases, V lost 0 bases, and 5 bases had no gene match. The CDR3 DNA reads as TGCGCCAGCAGCTTGGGGCTAGCGGGAAGGACAGATACGCAGTATTTT. Protein sequence: CASSLGLAGRTDTQYF.

The chain links TRBV5-4 to TRBJ2-3; 9 bases align to TRBD1. The trim removed 3 bases at V and 4 bases at J, leaving 6 bases unmatched. This CDR3 comprises 15 residues. Germline V gene lookup returns CDR1 SGHNT and CDR2 YYREEE (reference sequence). The CDR3 here is CASSSPGQGPDTQYF. The CDR3 DNA reads as TGTGCCAGCAGCTCACCGGGACAGGGACCAGATACGCAGTATTTT.

The chain recombines TRBV9 with TRBJ2-1; 14 bases agree with TRBD2. Germline V gene sequence: CDR1 SGDLS, CDR2 YYNGEE. The CDR3 length is 16 residues. Trimming removed 4 bases from V and 8 bases from J; junction bases left unmatched: 8. The CDR3 here is CASSPRLAGGTDEQFF. The DNA for the CDR3 is TGTGCCAGCAGCCCCAGACTAGCGGGAGGGACAGATGAGCAGTTCTTC.

The CDR3 bases are TGTGCCAGCAGCAAGGACAGGGGAAATGAGCAGTTCTTC. Its protein is CASSKDRGNEQFF. This chain connects TRBV5-8 to TRBJ2-1; 9 nucleotides agree with TRBD1. The V gene end was trimmed by 4 bases and the J gene end by 7 bases; junction bases not matched to a gene: 3. The germline V gene encodes CDR1 SGHTS and CDR2 YDEGEE. The CDR3 is made up of 13 amino acids.

The rearrangement uses TRBV5-1 and TRBJ1-2, with 7 bases aligning to TRBD1. Losses at the gene ends were 3 bases for V and 0 bases for J; bases not matched to a gene: 5. The CDR3 is 15 amino acids. In germline, CDR1 is SGHRS, CDR2 YFSETQ. CDR3 nucleotides: TGCGCCAGCAGCTCCTACAGGGGCTCTAACTATGGCTACACCTTC. This gives the protein CASSSYRGSNYGYTF.

CDR3 loop: CASSLAGTGSYEQYF. CDR3 nucleotide sequence: TGTGCCAGCAGCTTAGCGGGGACAGGTTCCTACGAGCAGTACTTC. The V call is TRBV7-9, the J call TRBJ2-7; TRBD1 aligns across 8 bases. The CDR3 covers 15 residues. Germline loops: CDR1 SEHNR, CDR2 FQNEAQ (reference sequence). V lost 0 bases to trimming and J lost 1 base; unmatched junction nucleotides: 2.

The chain uses TRBV6-1 and TRBJ2-5; 7 bases fit TRBD2. V was clipped by 7 bases and J by 0 bases; unmatched bases: 8. This CDR3 comprises 15 residues. Germline lookup yields CDR1 MNHNS and CDR2 SASEGT. The DNA of the CDR3 is TGTGCCAGCAAGGGGAGGGCGGGGGACCAAGAGACCCAGTACTTC. This gives the protein CASKGRAGDQETQYF.

This clone appeared a single time. The chain couples TRBV18 to TRBJ1-1; possible D gene TRBD1, 5 bases. V lost 4 bases and J 1 base, leaving 13 bases between the germline ends. The V gene's germline CDR1 is KGHSH and CDR2 LQKENI. The CDR3 runs 15 residues. For the CDR3, the DNA is TGTGCCAGCTCACTAACGATGGGGCAGAACACTGAAGCTTTCTTT. Its translation is CASSLTMGQNTEAFF.

The chain combines TRBV10-1 with TRBJ2-7; weak D call: TRBD1 (5 bases). The CDR3 has 15 residues. Germline loops: CDR1 WNHNN, CDR2 SYGVQD (reference sequence). Deletions cut 6 bases from V and 2 bases from J, with 17 bases between. The CDR3 here is CASSPGEGAAYEQYF. The CDR3 DNA sequence: TGCGCCAGCAGCCCCGGTGAAGGGGCGGCCTACGAGCAGTACTTC.

The chain employs TRBV27 and TRBJ2-6; D uncertain. Germline V gene data show CDR1 as MNHEY and CDR2 as SMNVEV (reference sequence). The CDR3 is 16 residues long. Deletions cut 3 bases from V and 0 bases from J, with 9 bases between. The CDR3: CASSLRMTSGANVLTF. The CDR3 region has the DNA TGTGCCAGCAGTTTGCGTATGACCTCTGGGGCCAACGTCCTGACTTTC.

This clone was counted between two and nine times. The chain is built from TRBV5-4 and TRBJ2-1; 10 bases line up with TRBD2. CDR1 and CDR2 from the germline V gene are SGHNT and YYREEE (reference sequence). V lost 0 bases, J lost 3 bases, and 0 bases stayed unmatched. CDR3 length equals 15 residues. CDR3 bases: TGTGCCAGCAGCTTGGGACTAGCGGGCTACAATGAGCAGTTCTTC. Its translation: CASSLGLAGYNEQFF.

This sequence joins TRBV6-5 and TRBJ1-4; D unclear. The CDR3 consists of 15 residues. Trimming took off 6 bases at V and 0 bases at J, with 11 bases between the two ends. The V gene's germline CDR1 is MNHEY and CDR2 SVGAGI. CDR3 in amino acids: CASSSDGATNEKLFF. Here the CDR3 DNA reads TGTGCCAGCAGCTCGGACGGAGCAACTAATGAAAAACTGTTTTTT.

The chain couples TRBV4-3 to TRBJ2-1; the match to TRBD2 covers 7 bases. The CDR3 loop spans 17 amino acids. The germline V gene encodes CDR1 LGHNA and CDR2 YSLEER. After removal of 4 bases from V and 4 bases from J, the junction contained 13 bases not matched to a gene. The DNA for the CDR3 is TGCGCCAGCAGCCTTTCCGCGGGGGAGACTAGGTACAATGAGCAGTTCTTC. It yields the protein CASSLSAGETRYNEQFF.

This sequence joins TRBV28 and TRBJ2-3; D remains ambiguous. The germline V gene encodes CDR1 MDHEN and CDR2 SYDVKM. The V gene lost 6 bases and the J gene lost 4 bases, with 14 bases spanning the gap. This CDR3 is built from 14 residues. DNA of the CDR3: TGTGCCAGCAGAGCAACCGGGTCCCCAGATACGCAGTATTTT. As protein: CASRATGSPDTQYF.

The chain joins TRBV30 to TRBJ1-5, with 7 positions matching TRBD1. CDR1 is GTSNPN, CDR2 SVGIG, per germline (reference sequence). The CDR3 contains 13 residues. Trimming removed 2 bases from V and 4 bases from J; junction bases left unmatched: 2. This chain's CDR3 is CAWSRDSNQPQHF. In DNA, the CDR3 is TGTGCCTGGAGTAGGGACAGTAATCAGCCCCAGCATTTT.

In this sample, this clone turned up a few times. The chain combines TRBV11-2 with TRBJ1-1; D is ambiguous. V lost 1 base to trimming and J lost 10 bases, with 13 bases between them. This CDR3 contains 13 residues. Per the germline V gene, CDR1 is SGHAT and CDR2 is FQNNGV. CDR3 DNA: TGTGCCAGCAGCTTAGCCCAAAGCACAGTAGCTTTCTTT. Protein sequence: CASSLAQSTVAFF.

This clone was recorded once. J is TRBJ1-4 and V is TRBV7-2, with D tentatively TRBD1 (5 bases). The V end lost 3 bases, the J end lost 7 bases, and 12 bases lay between the germline ends. In germline, CDR1 is SGHTA, CDR2 FQGNSA. CDR3 length equals 14 residues. This chain's CDR3 is CASSFSGKGEKLFF. In nucleotides, the CDR3 is TGTGCCAGCAGCTTTTCAGGGAAGGGTGAAAAACTGTTTTTT.

This clone was detected only once. An end of the junction differs from the germline gene, which may be a read error. The chain recombines TRBV27 with TRBJ2-1, with 10 bases aligning to TRBD1. This CDR3 region has 11 residues. Per germline, CDR1 MNHEY and CDR2 SMNVEV (reference sequence). CDR3: CASWTRDRGVF. The CDR3 DNA sequence: TGTGCCAGCTGGACCCGGGACAGGGGAGTCTTC.

This clone was detected only a few times. The rearrangement links TRBV2 to TRBJ1-2; 7 bases line up with TRBD1. This CDR3 is built from 14 residues. The V gene end was trimmed by 7 bases and the J gene end by 6 bases; junction bases not matched to a gene: 11. CDR1 and CDR2 (germline): SNHLY, FYNNEI. In DNA, the CDR3 is TGTGCCAGCAAACCCCTGACAGGGCGGGATGGCTACACCTTC. It encodes CASKPLTGRDGYTF.

Here the CDR3 DNA reads TGTGCCAGTAGTCCGGGACAGGGGTCTGGAAAACTGTTTTTT. Translated, it gives CASSPGQGSGKLFF. The genes are TRBV19 and TRBJ1-4; 10 bases are shared with TRBD1. V was clipped by 5 bases and J by 10 bases; unmatched bases: 7. This CDR3 has 14 amino acids. In germline, CDR1 is LNHDA, CDR2 SQIVND (reference sequence).

This chain connects TRBV15 to TRBJ2-3; D is uncertain. The CDR3 spans 15 residues. The V and J ends lost 2 bases and 0 bases respectively, with 9 bases between them. Germline V CDR1 and CDR2: LNHNV, YYDKDF (reference sequence). The CDR3 DNA is TGTGCCACCAGCAGACTTACTACTAGCACAGATACGCAGTATTTT. Protein sequence: CATSRLTTSTDTQYF. The full variable domain, with the rest looked up from reference TRBV15 and TRBJ2-3, is DAMVIQNPRYQVTQFGKPVTLSCSQTLNHNVMYWYQQKSSQAPKLLFHYYDKDFNNEADTPDNFQSRRPNTSFCFLDIRSPGLGDTAMYLCATSRLTTSTDTQYFGPGTRLTVL.

The chain recombines TRBV18 with TRBJ1-2, with D possibly matching TRBD1 (6 bases). The CDR3 is 16 residues long. V was clipped by 3 bases and J by 1 base, with 15 bases between them. The germline V gene has CDR1 KGHSH and CDR2 LQKENI. The CDR3 nucleotides read TGTGCCAGCTCACCTTTCCTGAACAGGGATAACTATGGCTACACCTTC. It specifies CASSPFLNRDNYGYTF.

This clone was counted a few times. The V call is TRBV29-1, the J call TRBJ2-1; 7 nucleotides line up with TRBD2. The V gene end was trimmed by 7 bases and the J gene end by 9 bases; junction bases not matched to a gene: 12. The germline V gene encodes CDR1 SQVTM and CDR2 ANQGSEA. The CDR3 loop spans 13 amino acids. The CDR3 sequence is CSAAQAGRGEQFF. The CDR3 coding sequence is TGCAGCGCCGCGCAAGCGGGGAGGGGTGAGCAGTTCTTC.

The chain carries TRBV7-6 and TRBJ2-7, with 9 bases that match TRBD2. V lost 5 bases to trimming and J lost 0 bases; unmatched junction nucleotides: 8. This CDR3 region has 16 residues. Looked up from germline, CDR1 is SGHVS and CDR2 is FNYEAQ. CDR3 sequence: CASSAAASGASYEQYF. The CDR3 region has the DNA TGTGCCAGCAGCGCGGCGGCTAGCGGGGCCTCCTACGAGCAGTACTTC.

CDR3 protein: CASSPWDRGLSGELFF. CDR3 nucleotides: TGTGCCAGCAGCCCTTGGGACAGGGGGCTGTCCGGGGAGCTGTTTTTT. The J gene is TRBJ2-2, the V gene TRBV11-2; 12 nucleotides align to TRBD1. The CDR3 runs to 16 residues. Germline loops: CDR1 SGHAT, CDR2 FQNNGV. Trimming cost V 5 bases and J 6 bases; bases outside gene matches: 7.

This clone was observed a handful of times. The chain recombines TRBV6-1 with TRBJ1-4; D perhaps matches TRBD1 (6 bases). Deletions cut 3 bases from V and 7 bases from J, with 21 bases between. Germline values: CDR1 MNHNS, CDR2 SASEGT. The CDR3 has 17 amino acids. The CDR3 protein is CASSDLDSNLGREKLFF. Here the CDR3 DNA reads TGTGCCAGCAGTGATCTGGACAGTAACCTAGGACGTGAAAAACTGTTTTTT.

The CDR3 DNA reads TGTGCCAGCAATATCCAGGGGTCCTATAATTCACCCCTCCACTTT. Its protein product is CASNIQGSYNSPLHF. The rearrangement links TRBV6-5 to TRBJ1-6; possibly TRBD1 for D (6 bases). Trimming removed 7 bases from V and 1 base from J, with 11 bases in between. The CDR3 runs to 15 residues. Germline V CDR1 and CDR2: MNHEY, SVGAGI.

This rearrangement joins TRBV14 to TRBJ2-7; no definite D call. CDR3 length: 12 amino acids. CDR1 is SGHDN and CDR2 is FVKESK in the germline V gene. V was cut by 4 bases and J by 7 bases, with 11 bases left in between. The CDR3 sequence: CASSRQLGEQYF. In nucleotides, the CDR3 is TGTGCCAGCAGCCGGCAGTTAGGTGAGCAGTACTTC.

The chain recombines TRBV15 with TRBJ2-5; 8 bases map to TRBD2. The CDR3 length is 15 residues. With 0 bases clipped from V and 4 bases from J, the junction kept 4 bases outside the gene matches. Germline values: CDR1 LNHNV, CDR2 YYDKDF (reference sequence). CDR3 protein: CATSRDSLAGETQYF. In nucleotides, the CDR3 is TGTGCCACCAGCAGAGATTCCCTAGCGGGAGAGACCCAGTACTTC.